These 25 T cell receptor beta chains originate from one sample sequenced in a study of T cell repertoires and HLA-DP antigens. Produced via immunoSEQ multiplex PCR; TCRdb's table is partial and in-frame only. Of fewer than 95,000 clones in the sample, about 89% were seen once. What these receptors recognize is not known. The sequencing sample was made of CD4+ T cells from PBMCs. The receptors were gathered from a man in his forties or fifties in good health and CMV-seronegative.

The J gene is TRBJ1-5, the V gene TRBV28; D is perhaps TRBD1 (5 bases). CDR3 length equals 16 residues. V was clipped by 1 base and J by 4 bases, with 14 bases between them. Germline V gene data show CDR1 as MDHEN and CDR2 as SYDVKM. The CDR3 loop is CASSLLLQGRNQPQHF. The CDR3 nucleotides read TGTGCCAGCAGTTTATTGCTGCAGGGCAGGAATCAGCCCCAGCATTTT.

The rearrangement joins TRBV30 to TRBJ2-3; 12 bases align to TRBD2. The trim removed 3 bases at V and 2 bases at J, leaving 6 bases unmatched. The CDR3 runs 16 residues. Germline loops: CDR1 GTSNPN, CDR2 SVGIG (reference sequence). The CDR3: CAWSGTSGGLTDTQYF. DNA for the CDR3: TGTGCCTGGAGCGGAACTAGCGGGGGGCTCACAGATACGCAGTATTTT.

This clone was seen a few times. V is TRBV11-2 and J is TRBJ1-6; a weak D match, TRBD1 (6 bases). Germline V CDR1 and CDR2: SGHAT, FQNNGV. CDR3 length: 15 amino acids. V lost 6 bases and J lost 6, with 15 bases in between. The CDR3 nucleotides read TGTGCCAGCAGACGCCCCGGGGGGGCTAATTCACCCCTCCACTTT. Protein: CASRRPGGANSPLHF.

The sample holds many counts of this clone. The chain couples TRBV14 to TRBJ2-7; 7 bases map to TRBD1. V lost 6 bases and J lost 4; bases outside the gene matches: 3. Germline assignment: CDR1 SGHDN and CDR2 FVKESK. The CDR3 runs to 12 residues. CDR3 loop: CASSTQGYEQYF. The CDR3 region has the DNA TGTGCCAGCAGTACACAGGGGTACGAGCAGTACTTC.

The chain carries TRBV6-5 and TRBJ1-6; TRBD1 agrees at 8 bases. V was clipped by 11 bases and J by 9 bases; unmatched bases: 9. Germline V gene lookup returns CDR1 MNHEY and CDR2 SVGAGI. The CDR3 has 13 residues. CDR3 sequence reads: CAGGRGRLSPLHF. CDR3 DNA sequence: TGTGCCGGGGGCAGGGGGCGCCTTTCACCCCTCCACTTT.

The chain carries TRBV19 and TRBJ2-4, with D tentatively TRBD1 (5 bases). The CDR3 length is 15 residues. Between the trimmed V and J ends, which lost 3 bases and 0 bases, there was a span of 9 bases. The germline gives CDR1 LNHDA, CDR2 SQIVND (reference sequence). CDR3 bases: TGTGCCAGTAGTATTAGGGGAATAGCCAAAAACATTCAGTACTTC. This translates into CASSIRGIAKNIQYF.

The chain uses TRBV9 and TRBJ2-7; possible D gene TRBD2, 5 bases. V shed 0 bases and J shed 2 bases, with 12 bases lying between them. In germline, CDR1 is SGDLS, CDR2 YYNGEE. The CDR3 is 15 amino acids. The CDR3 loop reads CASSVAGGLAYEQYF. The CDR3 DNA reads as TGTGCCAGCAGCGTAGCCGGAGGACTTGCCTACGAGCAGTACTTC. The whole variable domain, remainder taken from reference TRBV9 and TRBJ2-7, is DSGVTQTPKHLITATGQRVTLRCSPRSGDLSVYWYQQSLDQGLQFLIQYYNGEERAKGNILERFSAQQFPDLHSELNLSSLELGDSALYFCASSVAGGLAYEQYFGPGTRLTVT.

CDR3 sequence (DNA): TGTGCCTGGTCCATCGGTCCCTACGAGCAGTACTTC. Translation gives CAWSIGPYEQYF. J is TRBJ2-7 and V is TRBV30; D ambiguous. Per germline, CDR1 GTSNPN and CDR2 SVGIG (reference sequence). V was shortened by 5 bases and J by 2 bases, with 10 bases between the two germline ends. CDR3 size: 12 residues.

The chain carries TRBV27 and TRBJ1-3; D unclear. The CDR3 is made up of 14 amino acids. Germline-derived CDR1 and CDR2 are MNHEY and SMNVEV (reference sequence). Deletions cut 2 bases from V and 0 bases from J, with 5 bases between. The CDR3 spells CASSLTDSGNTIYF. The CDR3 DNA reads as TGTGCCAGCAGTTTAACAGACTCTGGAAACACCATATATTTT.

This clone turned up a few times. The rearrangement joins TRBV6-5 to TRBJ2-7; 7 nucleotides line up with TRBD1. Germline CDR1 and CDR2: MNHEY and SVGAGI. The CDR3 contains 14 residues. V dropped 4 bases and J dropped 7; count of bases not matched to a gene: 10. The CDR3 region has the DNA TGTGCCAGCAGTTCGACAGGGCTGGTGAGGGAGCAGTACTTC. Its translation: CASSSTGLVREQYF.

The chain couples TRBV11-3 to TRBJ2-1; TRBD2 matches at 9 bases. Per germline, CDR1 SGHNT and CDR2 YENEEA. Trimming at V came to 5 bases and at J to 5 bases, leaving 10 bases not matched to a gene. CDR3 length: 16 amino acids. As DNA, the CDR3 is TGTGCCAGCAGCCCCCGTAGCGGGGGAGGAGACAATGAGCAGTTCTTC. It is translated as CASSPRSGGGDNEQFF. The complete variable domain, with remaining parts taken from reference TRBV11-3 and TRBJ2-1, reads EAGVVQSPRYKIIEKKQPVAFWCNPISGHNTLYWYLQNLGQGPELLIRYENEEAVDDSQLPKDRFSAERLKGVDSTLKIQPAELGDSAVYLCASSPRSGGGDNEQFFGPGTRLTVL.

In this sample, this clone turned up once. V and J are TRBV7-9 and TRBJ1-4; 7 bases line up with TRBD1. The CDR3 has 13 amino acids. From germline, CDR1 is SEHNR and CDR2 FQNEAQ (reference sequence). With V trimmed by 3 bases and J by 5 bases, 0 bases remained unmatched. In DNA, the CDR3 is TGTGCCAGCAGCTTGACAGGGAATGAAAAACTGTTTTTT. Translation gives CASSLTGNEKLFF.

DNA of the CDR3: TGCGCCAGCAGCCAACGGGGTCCCACGGGACCAGATACGCAGTATTTT. Protein: CASSQRGPTGPDTQYF. The chain employs TRBV4-1 and TRBJ2-3; tentatively, D is TRBD1 or TRBD2 (5 bases each). Germline V gene lookup returns CDR1 MGHRA and CDR2 YSYEKL. The CDR3 totals 16 residues. V lost 2 bases, J lost 4 bases, and 16 bases lay in between.

J is TRBJ2-2 and V is TRBV19; 8 nucleotides align to TRBD1. This CDR3 has 16 residues. Germline CDR1 LNHDA, CDR2 SQIVND (reference sequence). The trim removed 10 bases at V and 1 base at J, leaving 11 bases unmatched. As DNA, the CDR3 is TGTGCCACTATCGGCCCCGGGACAGGGAACACCGGGGAGCTGTTTTTT. Its translation: CATIGPGTGNTGELFF.

This chain joins TRBV6-6 and TRBJ1-2; possible D gene TRBD1, 5 bases. The CDR3 length is 16 residues. V was shortened by 5 bases and J by 3 bases, with 19 bases between the two germline ends. CDR1 is MNHNY, CDR2 SVGAGI, per germline (reference sequence). The CDR3 sequence: CASSPLPPGNDYGYTF. Here the CDR3 DNA reads TGTGCCAGCAGTCCGCTACCCCCAGGGAACGACTATGGCTACACCTTC.

This rearrangement joins TRBV27 to TRBJ1-5; D is unresolved. The CDR3 extends over 13 amino acids. Germline V gene lookup returns CDR1 MNHEY and CDR2 SMNVEV (reference sequence). V shed 1 base and J shed 5 bases, with 6 bases lying between them. CDR3 DNA sequence: TGTGCCAGCAGTTTATGGGCGCATCAGCCCCAGCATTTT. Residues: CASSLWAHQPQHF.

This chain joins TRBV6-5 and TRBJ2-1; 7 nucleotides match TRBD1. Unmatched junction bases numbered 5, after V lost 8 bases and J lost 4 bases. Germline values: CDR1 MNHEY, CDR2 SVGAGI. CDR3 length: 13 residues. The CDR3 loop is CASRIRGYNEQFF. DNA of the CDR3: TGTGCCAGCCGAATCAGGGGGTACAATGAGCAGTTCTTC.

This chain joins TRBV2 and TRBJ2-2; no clear D gene. The CDR3 runs to 13 residues. From germline, CDR1 is SNHLY and CDR2 FYNNEI. Trimming took 5 bases from V and 0 from J, leaving 4 bases between them. The DNA for the CDR3 is TGTGCCAGCAGTCTAGCGAACACCGGGGAGCTGTTTTTT. Protein: CASSLANTGELFF.

V is TRBV5-1 and J is TRBJ1-1, with TRBD1 as a possible D gene (6 bases). Germline-derived CDR1 and CDR2 are SGHRS and YFSETQ. Trimming removed 3 bases from V and 3 bases from J, with 15 bases in between. The CDR3 runs 15 residues. This CDR3 reads CASSSRGGLDTEAFF. The CDR3 DNA reads TGCGCCAGCAGCTCGAGGGGGGGTTTGGACACTGAAGCTTTCTTT.

V usage is TRBV19 and J usage is TRBJ1-2; D possibly corresponds to TRBD1 (6 bases). The CDR3 is 13 amino acids. CDR1 is LNHDA, CDR2 SQIVND, per germline (reference sequence). Trimming took 8 bases from V and 5 from J, leaving 15 bases between them. CDR3 region: CASGRDKAYGYTF. CDR3 DNA sequence: TGTGCCAGTGGACGGGACAAGGCTTATGGCTACACCTTC.

The chain joins TRBV30 to TRBJ1-2; the D is unclear. The V gene lost 7 bases and the J gene lost 8 bases, with 20 bases spanning the gap. The CDR3 contains 13 residues. Germline CDR1 and CDR2: GTSNPN and SVGIG (reference sequence). The DNA for the CDR3 is TGTGCCTTCGCCTGGGTAGGGCGACGAGGCTACACCTTC. It codes for CAFAWVGRRGYTF.

V and J are TRBV5-1 and TRBJ1-3; D is unclear. The V and J ends lost 1 base and 2 bases respectively, with 13 bases between them. The CDR3 covers 16 residues. The germline CDR1 and CDR2 sequences are SGHRS and YFSETQ. CDR3 nucleotide sequence: TGCGCCAGCAGCTTGAGGCCGACCCCCGCTGGAAACACCATATATTTT. Translated: CASSLRPTPAGNTIYF.

The gene calls are TRBV5-1 and TRBJ2-2, with D unclear. The germline V gene encodes CDR1 SGHRS and CDR2 YFSETQ. This CDR3 has 14 amino acids. V lost 2 bases and J lost 6, with 11 bases in between. The chain's CDR3 is CASSLFLEAGELFF. The DNA of the CDR3 is TGCGCCAGCAGCTTATTCCTCGAGGCCGGGGAGCTGTTTTTT.

The chain is built from TRBV7-6 and TRBJ2-3; the D is unclear. V lost 0 bases to trimming and J lost 3 bases, with 10 bases between them. The CDR3 sequence is 15 residues long. The germline gives CDR1 SGHVS, CDR2 FNYEAQ. CDR3 sequence reads: CASSLADGPTDTQYF. The CDR3 DNA reads TGTGCCAGCAGCTTAGCCGACGGACCTACAGATACGCAGTATTTT.

J is TRBJ1-3 and V is TRBV7-9; 7 nucleotides match TRBD1. Germline V lookup: CDR1 SEHNR, CDR2 FQNEAQ (reference sequence). Trimming removed 3 bases from V and 4 bases from J; junction bases left unmatched: 6. The CDR3 covers 15 residues. This chain's CDR3 is CASSLRGQLGNTIYF. Here the CDR3 DNA reads TGTGCCAGCAGCTTGAGGGGACAGCTCGGAAACACCATATATTTT.